These 5 T cell receptor beta chains came from one sample sequenced in a study of blood T cell repertoires in COVID-19. Sequencing was performed with immunoSEQ multiplex PCR; in TCRdb, only in-frame clones are kept and a portion is missing. In the table there are 95,000 or so clones, 81% of which are singletons. The sequenced sample was peripheral blood. The receptor source for this set is a man aged 80 or over with COVID-19, enrolled during active disease.

The gene calls are TRBV7-2 and TRBJ2-1; 11 nucleotides line up with TRBD2. The V gene end was trimmed by 2 bases and the J gene end by 4 bases; junction bases not matched to a gene: 10. The length of the CDR3 is 18 residues. Germline CDR1 and CDR2: SGHTA and FQGNSA. The CDR3 protein is CASSLLGLADGVYNEQFF. Here the CDR3 DNA reads TGTGCCAGCAGCTTATTGGGACTAGCGGACGGGGTATACAATGAGCAGTTCTTC.

This rearrangement joins TRBV9 to TRBJ2-5; 9 positions match TRBD2. In germline, CDR1 is SGDLS, CDR2 YYNGEE. With 4 bases clipped from V and 4 bases from J, the junction kept 8 bases outside the gene matches. CDR3 length equals 15 residues. For the CDR3, the DNA is TGTGCCAGCAGCCAAGCGGGGGGAGCGGGAGAGACCCAGTACTTC. Translating gives CASSQAGGAGETQYF.

The chain combines TRBV7-2 with TRBJ2-3, with 14 bases fitting TRBD2. Germline trimming cut 6 bases from V and 5 bases from J; bases unmatched to any gene: 7. The CDR3 consists of 16 residues. Germline CDR1 is SGHTA and CDR2 is FQGNSA. CDR3 sequence: CASRYRLAGGQDTQYF. For the CDR3, the DNA is TGTGCCAGCAGGTATCGACTAGCGGGAGGGCAAGATACGCAGTATTTT.

The V call is TRBV6-5, the J call TRBJ1-4, with 7 bases matching TRBD1. Germline CDR1 MNHEY, CDR2 SVGAGI. V gave up 6 bases and J gave up 5 bases; unmatched junction bases: 3. This CDR3 region has 13 residues. The CDR3 DNA reads TGTGCCAGCAGGGGGACAGCGAATGAAAAACTGTTTTTT. Protein product: CASRGTANEKLFF.

The chain is built from TRBV4-1 and TRBJ1-3, with a possible D match to TRBD1 (5 bases). Germline-derived CDR1 and CDR2 are MGHRA and YSYEKL. The CDR3 totals 18 residues. Trimming left V 4 bases short and J 2 bases short, with 21 bases between. CDR3 bases: TGCGCCAGCAGCCTAACCGTCGTGGGGAGGGGAGCTGGAAACACCATATATTTT. Translation gives CASSLTVVGRGAGNTIYF.